This T cell receptor (beta chain) stems from a study of T cells after yellow fever vaccination. TCRdb re-analysed the 5' RACE reads in MiXCR, keeping a single row per CDR3 protein. The data hold approximately 510,000 distinct CDR3 sequences, with 20% to 25% observed a single time. Germline values: CDR1 SGDLS, CDR2 YYNGEE. CDR3 size: 14 residues. V was clipped by 8 bases and J by 5 bases; unmatched bases: 12. Worth noting for this clonotype: Its antigen is unidentified.

Regarding the study as a whole: The study noted that FACS-sorted repertoires could contain abundant clonotypes contaminating from the bulk population. Among all clonotypes, a small share was observed in both CD4 and CD8 compartments.

The input for sequencing was PBMCs, taken roughly 20 days after the first yellow fever vaccination. The sequence was collected from a man aged 18-30 years who received the YFV17D yellow fever vaccine. This chain joins TRBV9 and TRBJ2-5; 7 nucleotides line up with TRBD2. CDR3 sequence reads: CASGEGPGGETQYF. CDR3 sequence (DNA): TGTGCCAGTGGGGAGGGACCAGGAGGGGAGACCCAGTACTTC.